The 29 T cell receptor beta chains below come from one sample, sequenced in a study of blood T cell repertoires in COVID-19. Data came from immunoSEQ multiplex PCR; TCRdb stores just in-frame clones and leaves some out. The data contain 260,000 or so clones, 85% of them seen just once; the ten biggest clones take up under 3%. The sequenced material came from PBMCs or T cells enriched from blood (not recorded which). All receptors derive from a woman in her fifties or sixties who had recovered from COVID-19.

The chain carries TRBV2 and TRBJ1-5, with 12 positions matching TRBD1. The CDR3 covers 15 residues. Trimming removed 6 bases from V and 5 bases from J; junction bases left unmatched: 5. The germline CDR1 and CDR2 sequences are SNHLY and FYNNEI. The CDR3 sequence: CASSAGQGAHQPQHF. In DNA, the CDR3 is TGTGCCAGCAGCGCGGGACAGGGGGCCCATCAGCCCCAGCATTTT.

This chain joins TRBV7-8 and TRBJ1-3; D is perhaps TRBD1 (6 bases). This CDR3 contains 14 residues. Trimming cost V 1 base and J 2 bases, with 6 bases left between them. Germline V gives CDR1 SGHVS, CDR2 FQNEAQ. For the CDR3, the DNA is TGTGCCAGCAGCTTAGACAGGGCTGGAAACACCATATATTTT. The encoded protein is CASSLDRAGNTIYF. Full variable domain (rest looked up from reference TRBV7-8 and TRBJ1-3): GAGVSQSPRYKVAKRGQDVALRCDPISGHVSLFWYQQALGQGPEFLTYFQNEAQLDKSGLPSDRFFAERPEGSVSTLKIQRTQQEDSAVYLCASSLDRAGNTIYFGEGSWLTVV.

The chain has TRBV30 and TRBJ1-4; D is uncertain. Trimming took 1 base from V and 4 from J, leaving 10 bases between them. This CDR3 has 14 residues. The germline V gene encodes CDR1 GTSNPN and CDR2 SVGIG (reference sequence). The DNA of the CDR3 is TGTGCCTGGAGTGCGGACTTGATTAATGAAAAACTGTTTTTT. Amino acids: CAWSADLINEKLFF.

The chain employs TRBV29-1 and TRBJ1-1, with 9 bases identical to TRBD1. Per germline, CDR1 SQVTM and CDR2 ANQGSEA. Losses at the gene ends were 4 bases for V and 3 bases for J; bases not matched to a gene: 3. This CDR3 has 13 amino acids. The CDR3 loop reads CSVADRGDTEAFF. The CDR3 DNA reads as TGCAGCGTTGCGGACAGGGGAGACACTGAAGCTTTCTTT.

This clone was detected once. The chain has TRBV6-5 and TRBJ1-4; 7 nucleotides line up with TRBD1. Trimming took 2 bases from V and 3 from J; bases not matched to a gene: 6. This CDR3 comprises 16 residues. Germline CDR1 and CDR2: MNHEY and SVGAGI. The CDR3 region has the DNA TGTGCCAGCAGTTACGACCGAGGGACAGCTAATGAAAAACTGTTTTTT. Translated, it gives CASSYDRGTANEKLFF.

This clone has only a few counts. V and J are TRBV27 and TRBJ1-2; TRBD1 is a possible D gene (5 bases). Looked up from germline, CDR1 is MNHEY and CDR2 is SMNVEV (reference sequence). This CDR3 comprises 14 residues. The V end was cut by 5 bases, the J end by 8 bases, with 18 bases between. Here the CDR3 DNA reads TGTGCCAGCAGTCCCTTAGGGGCAGGGTACGGCTACACCTTC. Its translation: CASSPLGAGYGYTF.

The chain links TRBV27 to TRBJ2-2; 7 bases align to TRBD1. The CDR3 totals 15 residues. V was pared by 6 bases and J by 7 bases, with 11 bases of the junction left unmatched. Germline V gene sequence: CDR1 MNHEY, CDR2 SMNVEV (reference sequence). CDR3 sequence (DNA): TGTGCCAGCAGGACGGGACAGCCCGGGTTCGGGGAGCTGTTTTTT. Protein: CASRTGQPGFGELFF.

The V and J genes are TRBV6-5 and TRBJ2-1; 8 bases match TRBD1. The length of the CDR3 is 14 residues. Germline assignment: CDR1 MNHEY and CDR2 SVGAGI. Germline trimming cut 2 bases from V and 8 bases from J; bases unmatched to any gene: 5. Here the CDR3 reads CASSYPGQGDEQFF. The DNA of the CDR3 is TGTGCCAGCAGTTACCCCGGACAGGGTGATGAGCAGTTCTTC.

The chain joins TRBV5-6 to TRBJ1-3; 10 bases align to TRBD1. CDR3 length equals 16 residues. With V trimmed by 3 bases and J by 2 bases, 5 bases remained unmatched. Germline lookup yields CDR1 SGHDT and CDR2 YYEEEE. Here the CDR3 DNA reads TGTGCCAGCAGCTGGGGACAGGGGAGGACTGGAAACACCATATATTTT. Translated, it gives CASSWGQGRTGNTIYF.

The chain has TRBV7-6 and TRBJ2-2; D remains ambiguous. CDR3 size: 17 residues. Per the germline V gene, CDR1 is SGHVS and CDR2 is FNYEAQ. Deletions cut 1 base from V and 4 bases from J, with 16 bases between. In nucleotides, the CDR3 is TGTGCCAGCAGCTTAGAGTCCATTGTCTACCCCACCGGGGAGCTGTTTTTT. This translates into CASSLESIVYPTGELFF. Full variable domain (outside the CDR3, taken from reference TRBV7-6 and TRBJ2-2): GAGVSQSPRYKVTKRGQDVALRCDPISGHVSLYWYRQALGQGPEFLTYFNYEAQQDKSGLPNDRFSAERPEGSISTLTIQRTEQRDSAMYRCASSLESIVYPTGELFFGEGSRLTVL.

The V gene is TRBV14, the J gene TRBJ2-7, with TRBD1 as a possible D gene (6 bases). Trimming removed 0 bases at V and 3 bases at J, with 12 bases between. Germline CDR1 and CDR2: SGHDN and FVKESK. The CDR3 is 15 amino acids. Here the CDR3 DNA reads TGTGCCAGCAGCCAAGACCCGACAGGCTACTACGAGCAGTACTTC. As protein: CASSQDPTGYYEQYF.

The chain links TRBV30 to TRBJ2-1, with 7 bases identical to TRBD1. The V gene end was trimmed by 5 bases and the J gene end by 3 bases; junction bases not matched to a gene: 10. The CDR3 covers 15 residues. Germline CDR1 and CDR2: GTSNPN and SVGIG (reference sequence). The CDR3 bases are TGTGCCTGGGGACGGGACAGTGGGGTCTACAATGAGCAGTTCTTC. This sequence encodes CAWGRDSGVYNEQFF.

The chain carries TRBV7-3 and TRBJ1-6; 8 bases agree with TRBD1. Losses at the gene ends were 5 bases for V and 9 bases for J; bases not matched to a gene: 9. Germline CDR1 SGHTA, CDR2 FQGTGA. The CDR3 loop spans 15 amino acids. The CDR3 reads CASSHSGQGGSPLHF. For the CDR3, the DNA is TGTGCCAGCAGCCACTCCGGACAGGGAGGTTCACCCCTCCACTTT.

The J gene is TRBJ1-2, the V gene TRBV27; the D is unclear. The CDR3 is made up of 16 amino acids. Trimming left V 4 bases short and J 6 bases short, with 21 bases between. Germline lookup yields CDR1 MNHEY and CDR2 SMNVEV (reference sequence). CDR3 DNA: TGTGCCAGCAGTTCCTCCTTTCTTGGAGGCGTCGATGGCTACACCTTC. Protein product: CASSSSFLGGVDGYTF.

The chain employs TRBV7-2 and TRBJ2-3; 9 bases map to TRBD2. The CDR3 sequence is 15 residues long. V lost 5 bases and J lost 5; bases outside the gene matches: 8. Germline loops: CDR1 SGHTA, CDR2 FQGNSA. Here the CDR3 reads CASSIAGLALDTQYF. The CDR3 coding sequence is TGTGCCAGCAGCATTGCGGGACTAGCCTTAGATACGCAGTATTTT. Drawing the rest from reference TRBV7-2 and TRBJ2-3, the complete variable domain is GAGVSQSPSNKVTEKGKDVELRCDPISGHTALYWYRQSLGQGLEFLIYFQGNSAPDKSGLPSDRFSAERTGGSVSTLTIQRTQQEDSAVYLCASSIAGLALDTQYFGPGTRLTVL.

The rearrangement uses TRBV19 and TRBJ2-2, with 9 bases lining up with TRBD1. V shed 7 bases and J 1 base; nucleotides not matched to a gene: 4. CDR3 length: 15 residues. Per germline, CDR1 LNHDA and CDR2 SQIVND (reference sequence). The CDR3 is CASIAGQGNTGELFF. The CDR3 coding sequence is TGTGCCAGTATCGCGGGACAGGGGAACACCGGGGAGCTGTTTTTT.

This clone was observed once. The chain has TRBV11-2 and TRBJ2-2, with a weak D call TRBD2 (6 bases). V gave up 0 bases and J gave up 0 bases, with 8 bases separating them. This CDR3 is 16 amino acids long. Germline loops: CDR1 SGHAT, CDR2 FQNNGV. This chain's CDR3 is CASSLDRLANTGELFF. The CDR3 region has the DNA TGTGCCAGCAGCTTAGACAGACTAGCGAACACCGGGGAGCTGTTTTTT.

The chain is built from TRBV7-3 and TRBJ2-1; TRBD1 matches 7 bases. The CDR3 length is 15 residues. Germline V gene sequence: CDR1 SGHTA, CDR2 FQGTGA. The V segment lost 1 base and the J segment 4 bases; nucleotides outside the gene matches: 4. The CDR3 spells CASSLMGTAYNEQFF. The CDR3, as DNA: TGTGCCAGCAGCTTAATGGGGACAGCGTACAATGAGCAGTTCTTC.

The gene calls are TRBV6-5 and TRBJ2-5, with 10 positions matching TRBD1. V lost 6 bases and J lost 2; bases outside the gene matches: 3. CDR3 length: 14 amino acids. CDR1 is MNHEY, CDR2 SVGAGI, per germline. CDR3 region: CASRRTGGQETQYF. The CDR3 DNA follows: TGTGCCAGCAGAAGGACAGGGGGTCAAGAGACCCAGTACTTC.

The rearrangement links TRBV6-4 to TRBJ2-1; D is possibly TRBD2 (5 bases). Germline V gene sequence: CDR1 MRHNA, CDR2 SNTAGT. V lost 5 bases and J lost 7, with 12 bases in between. This CDR3 contains 13 residues. CDR3 sequence: CASSLGRTNEQFF. CDR3 nucleotides: TGTGCCAGCAGTTTAGGACGGACTAATGAGCAGTTCTTC.

J is TRBJ2-3 and V is TRBV10-1; 8 bases align to TRBD2. The germline V gene has CDR1 WNHNN and CDR2 SYGVQD (reference sequence). Losses at the gene ends were 5 bases for V and 2 bases for J; bases not matched to a gene: 9. The CDR3 contains 16 residues. The CDR3 DNA sequence: TGCGCCAGCAGTCCTTCTTTAGCGGGGCTCACAGATACGCAGTATTTT. Protein: CASSPSLAGLTDTQYF.

This clone was counted a single time. The chain carries TRBV10-3 and TRBJ1-6, with D possibly matching TRBD1 (6 bases). CDR1 and CDR2 (germline): ENHRY, SYGVKD. Trimming took 8 bases from V and 4 from J, leaving 6 bases between them. The CDR3 sequence is 12 residues long. In DNA form, the CDR3 reads TGTGCCATCGGACAGTATAATTCACCCCTCCACTTT. It encodes CAIGQYNSPLHF.

The chain links TRBV20-1 to TRBJ2-5; no clear D. Trimming pared 7 bases from V and 4 bases from J, leaving 10 bases between. CDR3 length equals 11 residues. Looked up from germline, CDR1 is DFQATT and CDR2 is SNEGSKA (reference sequence). The CDR3 spells CSGLTGETQYF. CDR3 coding DNA: TGCAGTGGTCTTACGGGAGAGACCCAGTACTTC.

This clone has more than one count but fewer than ten. This sequence joins TRBV14 and TRBJ2-7, with 11 bases that match TRBD2. V dropped 4 bases and J dropped 5; count of bases not matched to a gene: 13. There are 17 residues in the CDR3. Germline V lookup: CDR1 SGHDN, CDR2 FVKESK. The CDR3 reads CASSRELSSGRRHEQYF. Here the CDR3 DNA reads TGTGCCAGCAGCCGAGAGCTTTCTAGCGGGAGGCGGCACGAGCAGTACTTC. Combining the CDR3 with reference TRBV14 and TRBJ2-7 gives the whole variable domain EAGVTQFPSHSVIEKGQTVTLRCDPISGHDNLYWYRRVMGKEIKFLLHFVKESKQDESGMPNNRFLAERTGGTYSTLKVQPAELEDSGVYFCASSRELSSGRRHEQYFGPGTRLTVT.

The chain couples TRBV4-1 to TRBJ2-3; TRBD2 is a possible D gene (5 bases). V was trimmed by 2 bases and J by 7 bases, leaving 13 bases between them. Germline assignment: CDR1 MGHRA and CDR2 YSYEKL. There are 14 residues in the CDR3. The CDR3 region is CASSQPTGSNTQYF. CDR3 DNA sequence: TGCGCCAGCAGCCAACCGACTGGGAGCAATACGCAGTATTTT.

The rearrangement joins TRBV2 to TRBJ1-2; D is uncertain. Trimming removed 6 bases at V and 5 bases at J, with 4 bases between. Germline loops: CDR1 SNHLY, CDR2 FYNNEI. The CDR3 length is 10 residues. CDR3 nucleotides: TGTGCCAGCAGATCATATGGCTACACCTTC. This encodes CASRSYGYTF. The whole variable domain, remainder taken from reference TRBV2 and TRBJ1-2, is EPEVTQTPSHQVTQMGQEVILRCVPISNHLYFYWYRQILGQKVEFLVSFYNNEISEKSEIFDDQFSVERPDGSNFTLKIRSTKLEDSAMYFCASRSYGYTFGSGTRLTVV.

V gene TRBV5-1 combines with J gene TRBJ1-1; D perhaps matches TRBD1 (5 bases). The length of the CDR3 is 14 residues. The germline V gene has CDR1 SGHRS and CDR2 YFSETQ. V dropped 5 bases and J dropped 1 base, with 12 bases sitting between them. The CDR3 protein is CASRINTGNTEAFF. In DNA form, the CDR3 reads TGCGCCAGCAGAATCAATACAGGGAACACTGAAGCTTTCTTT.

The V gene is TRBV7-8, the J gene TRBJ2-3; TRBD1 matches at 7 bases. The germline CDR1 and CDR2 sequences are SGHVS and FQNEAQ. The CDR3 loop spans 14 amino acids. With 3 bases clipped from V and 5 bases from J, the junction kept 5 bases outside the gene matches. Here the CDR3 DNA reads TGTGCCAGCAGCTTCCAGGGGGTCATAGATACGCAGTATTTT. Translating it yields CASSFQGVIDTQYF.

Comments on this clone: Given the absence of the conserved phenylalanine or tryptophan at the CDR3 end, a read error is likely. V and J are TRBV5-1 and TRBJ1-2; 7 nucleotides align to TRBD1. Germline-derived CDR1 and CDR2 are SGHRS and YFSETQ. V trimming: 1 base; J trimming: 5 bases; junction bases outside the gene matches: 11. The CDR3 loop spans 16 amino acids. In DNA, the CDR3 is TGCGCCAGCAGCTTGACAGGGGCCACCTCGGGGTATGGCTACACCCTC. The encoded protein is CASSLTGATSGYGYTL.